A selection of T cell receptor beta chains follows, all from one sample in a study of OX40 agonist ivuxolimab in advanced cancers. The assay was immunoSEQ multiplex PCR, and TCRdb's table has in-frame clones only and misses some. Of about 78,000 clones detected, around 91% appear once; the ten largest clones hold 2.5% to 3%. This specimen consisted of CD4+ or CD8+ T cells sorted from blood, obtained in a trial of the OX40 agonist ivuxolimab. The receptors originated from an adult with an advanced solid tumor such as melanoma, head and neck, liver or kidney cancer. CDR3s include the opening cysteine and the closing phenylalanine or tryptophan. Expanded clones get a size class; other rows say once, few or many, or leave the size out.

v_call	clone_size	j_call	cdr3_aa
TRBV6-1	-	TRBJ1-3	CASSEAGGSSGTIYF
TRBV28	-	TRBJ2-7	CASRTPNYEQYF
TRBV6-4	-	TRBJ1-1	CASRGRLNTEAFF
TRBV28	once	TRBJ1-2	CASSSRTGVSLNYGYTF
TRBV5-1	-	TRBJ1-4	CASSLGGSTNEKLFF
TRBV12-5	-	TRBJ1-1	CASGPDRANTEAFF
TRBV2	-	TRBJ2-7	CASGSPISYEQYF
TRBV18	-	TRBJ1-1	CASSPVSPAGGGTEAFF
TRBV6-5	-	TRBJ2-3	CASSRGDGTDTQYF
TRBV20-1	-	TRBJ2-3	CSARWRDTQYF
TRBV20-1	-	TRBJ2-5	CSASHGETQYF
TRBV29-1	-	TRBJ1-1	CSVDLRGMAEAFF
TRBV30	-	TRBJ1-2	CAWVGPLGYTF
TRBV4-1	-	TRBJ1-4	CASTATGWPEKLFF
TRBV28	-	TRBJ1-2	CASSLSQGSNYGYTF
TRBV19	-	TRBJ2-2	CASSAGLADPHAGELFF
TRBV7-6	-	TRBJ2-1	CASSLYRQGSEQFF
TRBV27	-	TRBJ2-1	CASSALAGGGNEQFF
TRBV4-1	-	TRBJ1-6	CASSQVIGPLHF
TRBV7-9	-	TRBJ1-2	CASTSYTGAGYTF
TRBV27	once	TRBJ1-6	CASRPGQYTSPLHF
TRBV5-5	many	TRBJ1-2	CASSLGLDRGGYGYTF
TRBV2	once	TRBJ2-2	CASSQDTGELFF
TRBV29-1	-	TRBJ2-5	CSVRRDPQETQYF
TRBV5-6	-	TRBJ1-1	CASREGFGRGQGTEAFF
TRBV10-3	-	TRBJ1-2	CAISDPDRYYGYTF
TRBV9	-	TRBJ1-1	CASKESDHHTEAFF
TRBV18	-	TRBJ2-1	CASSPTLLAGTNNEQFF
TRBV11-2	-	TRBJ2-7	CASSQTVGSYEQYF
TRBV6-5	once	TRBJ2-7	CATQILAGDYEQYF
TRBV6-1	-	TRBJ2-3	CASSEATGSGFDTQYF
TRBV11-2	-	TRBJ1-1	CASSLEYEGRGAFF
TRBV7-7	once	TRBJ2-7	CASSLSPPGTGGEQYF
TRBV9	-	TRBJ1-5	CASGEQGGNQPQHF
TRBV6-4	-	TRBJ2-3	CASSDTRQGTQYF
TRBV27	-	TRBJ1-6	CASTLDAYYNSPLHF